The 5 T cell receptor beta chains presented below share a single source sample, sequenced in a study of T-cell reconstitution after alpha-beta-depleted transplantation in children. Molecular barcoding with unique molecular identifiers was used for the TCRbeta library. Each CDR3 protein gets one entry after TCRdb re-called the PCR reads with MiXCR. The profile covers hundreds of thousands of distinct CDR3 sequences, with 6.5% to 9% appearing a single time and over 7.5% taken by the ten largest. These receptors lack a known antigen. Study-level results: At one year after transplant, newly produced T cells mostly accounted for T-cell counts and diversity.

Sequencing was performed on peripheral blood, taken 360 days after TCRalphabeta/CD19-depleted stem cell transplant. The source of these receptors is a female patient aged 2-15 years who had a stem cell transplant for Fanconi anemia, so the T cells may come from the graft donor.

The rearrangement joins TRBV5-1 to TRBJ1-2; D is uncertain. V gave up 5 bases and J gave up 3 bases, with 14 bases separating them. Germline V lookup: CDR1 SGHRS, CDR2 YFSETQ. The CDR3 is 14 residues long. As DNA, the CDR3 is TGCGCCAGCAGACGGACCCCGGCGGACTATGGCTACACCTTC. Translated: CASRRTPADYGYTF.

This clonotype was recorded a few times. V gene TRBV6-5 combines with J gene TRBJ2-3; 9 bases match TRBD1. J lost 1 base, V lost 8 bases, and 1 base had no gene match. The CDR3 is made up of 13 amino acids. Germline CDR1 reads MNHEY; CDR2 reads SVGAGI. CDR3: CASRDRGTDTQYF. The CDR3 DNA reads as TGTGCCAGCCGGGACAGGGGCACAGATACGCAGTATTTT.

This clonotype was seen at least ten times. V gene TRBV20-1 combines with J gene TRBJ1-1; a weak D match, TRBD1 (6 bases). V was cut by 5 bases and J by 4 bases, with 14 bases left in between. CDR1 is DFQATT, CDR2 SNEGSKA, per germline (reference sequence). The CDR3 sequence is 13 residues long. Here the CDR3 reads CSADWTEITEAFF. The CDR3 DNA is TGCAGTGCTGATTGGACAGAAATCACTGAAGCTTTCTTT.

The rearrangement joins TRBV2 to TRBJ2-1; TRBD1 agrees at 9 bases. The length of the CDR3 is 15 residues. Losses at the gene ends were 6 bases for V and 6 bases for J; bases not matched to a gene: 9. Germline V gives CDR1 SNHLY, CDR2 FYNNEI. The CDR3 nucleotides read TGTGCCAGCAGGACGGGGACAGGGAGGGCCAATGAGCAGTTCTTC. This codes for CASRTGTGRANEQFF.

This clonotype was counted ten times or more. The chain carries TRBV12-3 or TRBV12-4 and TRBJ2-4; possibly TRBD1 for D (6 bases). V was clipped by 2 bases and J by 4 bases, with 15 bases between them. This CDR3 comprises 16 residues. The CDR3 reads CASSLRVGTKKNIQYF. The CDR3 bases are TGTGCCAGCAGTTTAAGGGTCGGGACAAAAAAAAACATTCAGTACTTC.